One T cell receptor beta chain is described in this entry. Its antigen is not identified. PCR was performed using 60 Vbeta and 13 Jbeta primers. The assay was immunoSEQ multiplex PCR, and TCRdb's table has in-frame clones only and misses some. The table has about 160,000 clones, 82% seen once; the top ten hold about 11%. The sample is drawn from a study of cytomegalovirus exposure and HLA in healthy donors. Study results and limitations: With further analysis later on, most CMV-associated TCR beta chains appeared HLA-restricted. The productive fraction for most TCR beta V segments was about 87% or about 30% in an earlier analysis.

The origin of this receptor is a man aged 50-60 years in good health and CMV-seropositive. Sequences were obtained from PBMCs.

The CDR3 sequence is CAWSVSLNGYTF. Here the CDR3 DNA reads TGTGCCTGGAGTGTAAGCTTGAATGGCTACACCTTC. The V gene is TRBV30, the J gene TRBJ1-2, with unresolved D. CDR3 length: 12 residues. CDR1 and CDR2 (germline): GTSNPN, SVGIG (reference sequence). With 0 bases removed from V and 6 bases from J, the gap between germline ends came to 8 bases.